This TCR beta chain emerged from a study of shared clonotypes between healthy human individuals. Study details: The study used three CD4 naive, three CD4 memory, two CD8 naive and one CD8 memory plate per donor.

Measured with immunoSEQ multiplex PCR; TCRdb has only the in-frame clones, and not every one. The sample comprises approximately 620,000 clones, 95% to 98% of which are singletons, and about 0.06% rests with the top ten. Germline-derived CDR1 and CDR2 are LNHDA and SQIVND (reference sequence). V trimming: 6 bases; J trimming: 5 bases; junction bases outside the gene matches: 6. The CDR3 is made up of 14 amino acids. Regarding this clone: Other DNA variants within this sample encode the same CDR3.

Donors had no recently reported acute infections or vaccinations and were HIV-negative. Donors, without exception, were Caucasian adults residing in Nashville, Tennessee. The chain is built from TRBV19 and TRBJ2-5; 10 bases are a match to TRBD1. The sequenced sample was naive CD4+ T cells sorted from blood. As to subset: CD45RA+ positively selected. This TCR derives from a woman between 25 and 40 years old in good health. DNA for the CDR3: TGTGCCAGTAGCGTGACAGGGGGCTCGGAGACCCAGTACTTC. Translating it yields CASSVTGGSETQYF.